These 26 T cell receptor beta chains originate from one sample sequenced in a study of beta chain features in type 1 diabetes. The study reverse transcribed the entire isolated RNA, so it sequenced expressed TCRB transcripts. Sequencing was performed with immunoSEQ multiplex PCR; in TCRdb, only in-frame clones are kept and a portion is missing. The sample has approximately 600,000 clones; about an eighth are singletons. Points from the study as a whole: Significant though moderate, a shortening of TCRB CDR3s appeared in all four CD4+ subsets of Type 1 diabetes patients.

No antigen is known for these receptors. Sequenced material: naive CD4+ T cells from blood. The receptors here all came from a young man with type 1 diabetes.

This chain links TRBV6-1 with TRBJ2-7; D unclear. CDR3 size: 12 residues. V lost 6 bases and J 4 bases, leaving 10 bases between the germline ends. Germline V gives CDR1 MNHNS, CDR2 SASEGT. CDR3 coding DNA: TGTGCCAGCAGGGAGCGAGCTTACGAGCAGTACTTC. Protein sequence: CASRERAYEQYF.

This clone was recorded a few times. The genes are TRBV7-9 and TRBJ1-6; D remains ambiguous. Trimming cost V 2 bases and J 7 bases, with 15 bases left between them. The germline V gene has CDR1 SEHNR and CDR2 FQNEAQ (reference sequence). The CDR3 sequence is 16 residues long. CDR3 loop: CASSLMRAEDNSPLHF. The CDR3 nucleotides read TGTGCCAGCAGCTTAATGAGGGCCGAGGACAATTCACCCCTCCACTTT.

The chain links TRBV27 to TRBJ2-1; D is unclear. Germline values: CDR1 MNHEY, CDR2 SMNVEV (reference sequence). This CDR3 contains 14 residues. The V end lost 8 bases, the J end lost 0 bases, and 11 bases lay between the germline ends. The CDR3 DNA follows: TGTGCCAGCTGCCCGTTGAGCTCCTACAATGAGCAGTTCTTC. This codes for CASCPLSSYNEQFF.

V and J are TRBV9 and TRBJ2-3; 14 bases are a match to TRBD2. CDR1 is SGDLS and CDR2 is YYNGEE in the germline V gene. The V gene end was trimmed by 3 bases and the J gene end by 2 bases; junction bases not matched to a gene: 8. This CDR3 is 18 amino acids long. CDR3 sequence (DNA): TGTGCCAGCAGCGCCGGGACTAGCGGGGGTCTAACCACAGATACGCAGTATTTT. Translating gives CASSAGTSGGLTTDTQYF.

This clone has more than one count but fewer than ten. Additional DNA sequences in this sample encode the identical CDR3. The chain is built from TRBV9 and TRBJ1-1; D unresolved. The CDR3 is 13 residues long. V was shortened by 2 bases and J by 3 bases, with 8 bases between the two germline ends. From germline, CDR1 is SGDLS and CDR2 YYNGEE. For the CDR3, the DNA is TGTGCCAGCAGCGTTCGGGAGGACACTGAAGCTTTCTTT. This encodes CASSVREDTEAFF.

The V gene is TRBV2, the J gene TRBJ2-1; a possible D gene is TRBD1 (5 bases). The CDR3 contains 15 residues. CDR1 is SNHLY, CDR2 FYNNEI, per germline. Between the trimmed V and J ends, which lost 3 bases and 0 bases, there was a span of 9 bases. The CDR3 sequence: CASSDDRRSYNEQFF. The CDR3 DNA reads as TGTGCCAGCAGTGACGACAGACGCTCCTACAATGAGCAGTTCTTC.

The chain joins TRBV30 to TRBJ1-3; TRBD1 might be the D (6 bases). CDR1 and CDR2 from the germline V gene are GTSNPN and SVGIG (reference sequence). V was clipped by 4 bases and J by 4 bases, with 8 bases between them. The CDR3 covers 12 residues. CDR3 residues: CAWNTGGNTIYF. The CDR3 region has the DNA TGTGCCTGGAATACAGGGGGAAACACCATATATTTT.

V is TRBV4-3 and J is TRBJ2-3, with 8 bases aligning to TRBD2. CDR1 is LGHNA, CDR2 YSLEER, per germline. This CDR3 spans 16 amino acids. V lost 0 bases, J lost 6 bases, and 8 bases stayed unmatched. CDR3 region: CASSQDTSGLGDTQYF. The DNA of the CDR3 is TGCGCCAGCAGCCAAGATACTAGCGGCTTAGGGGATACGCAGTATTTT.

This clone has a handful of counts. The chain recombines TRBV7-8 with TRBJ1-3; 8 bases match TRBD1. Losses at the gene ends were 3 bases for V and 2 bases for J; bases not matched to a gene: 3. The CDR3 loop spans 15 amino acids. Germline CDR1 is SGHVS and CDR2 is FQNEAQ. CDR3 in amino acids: CASSLTGETGNTIYF. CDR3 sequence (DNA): TGTGCCAGCAGCTTGACAGGGGAGACTGGAAACACCATATATTTT.

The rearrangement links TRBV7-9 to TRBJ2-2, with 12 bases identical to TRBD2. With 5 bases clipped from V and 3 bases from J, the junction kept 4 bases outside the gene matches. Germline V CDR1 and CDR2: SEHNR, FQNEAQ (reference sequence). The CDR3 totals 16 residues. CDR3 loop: CASSRRTSGDTGELFF. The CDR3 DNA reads TGTGCCAGCAGCCGGCGGACTAGCGGGGACACCGGGGAGCTGTTTTTT.

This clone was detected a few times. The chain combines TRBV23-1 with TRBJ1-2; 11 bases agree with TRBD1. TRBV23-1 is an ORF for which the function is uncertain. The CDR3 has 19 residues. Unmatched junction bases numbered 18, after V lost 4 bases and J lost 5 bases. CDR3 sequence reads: CASSPPYRDRGWPWYGYTF. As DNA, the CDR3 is TGCGCCAGCAGTCCACCTTACCGGGACAGGGGGTGGCCGTGGTATGGCTACACCTTC.

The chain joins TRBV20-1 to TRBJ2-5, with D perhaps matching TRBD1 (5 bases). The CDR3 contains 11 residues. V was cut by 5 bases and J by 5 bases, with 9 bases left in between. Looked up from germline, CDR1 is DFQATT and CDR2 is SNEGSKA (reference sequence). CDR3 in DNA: TGCAGTGCTTACTGGGGCGAGACCCAGTACTTC. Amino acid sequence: CSAYWGETQYF.

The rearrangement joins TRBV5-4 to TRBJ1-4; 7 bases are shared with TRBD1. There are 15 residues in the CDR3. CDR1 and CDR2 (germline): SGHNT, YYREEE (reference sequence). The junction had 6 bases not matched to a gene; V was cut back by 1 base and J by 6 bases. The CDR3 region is CASSLSGTAYEKLFF. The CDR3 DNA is TGTGCCAGCAGCTTGAGTGGGACAGCTTATGAAAAACTGTTTTTT.

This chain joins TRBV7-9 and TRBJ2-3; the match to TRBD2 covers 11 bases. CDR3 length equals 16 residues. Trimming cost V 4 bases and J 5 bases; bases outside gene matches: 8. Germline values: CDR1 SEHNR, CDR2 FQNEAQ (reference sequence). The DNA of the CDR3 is TGTGCCAGCAGCTACACACTAGCGGGGGAAGTAGATACGCAGTATTTT. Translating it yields CASSYTLAGEVDTQYF.

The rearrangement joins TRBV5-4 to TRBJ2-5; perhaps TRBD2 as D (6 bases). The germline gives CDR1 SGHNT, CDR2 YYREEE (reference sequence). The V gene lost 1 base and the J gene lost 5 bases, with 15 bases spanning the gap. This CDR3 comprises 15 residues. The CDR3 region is CASSLTGLRKETQYF. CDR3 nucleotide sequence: TGTGCCAGCAGCTTGACAGGACTAAGGAAGGAGACCCAGTACTTC.

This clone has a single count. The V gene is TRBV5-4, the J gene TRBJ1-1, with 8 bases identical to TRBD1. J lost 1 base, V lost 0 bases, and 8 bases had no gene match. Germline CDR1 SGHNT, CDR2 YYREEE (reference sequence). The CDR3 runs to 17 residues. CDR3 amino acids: CASSLDLQGVGNTEAFF. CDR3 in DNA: TGTGCCAGCAGCTTGGATTTACAGGGGGTGGGGAACACTGAAGCTTTCTTT.

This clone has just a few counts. The CDR3 region is CASSLAGEISYEQYF. For the CDR3, the DNA is TGCGCCAGCAGCTTGGCAGGGGAGATCTCCTACGAGCAGTACTTC. The J gene is TRBJ2-7, the V gene TRBV5-1; D is possibly TRBD1 (6 bases). The germline gives CDR1 SGHRS, CDR2 YFSETQ. The CDR3 contains 15 residues. V was trimmed by 0 bases and J by 0 bases, leaving 10 bases between them.

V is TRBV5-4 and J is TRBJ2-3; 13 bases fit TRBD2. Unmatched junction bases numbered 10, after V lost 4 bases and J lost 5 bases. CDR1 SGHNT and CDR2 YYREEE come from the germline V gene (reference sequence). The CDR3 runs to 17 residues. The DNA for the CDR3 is TGTGCCAGCAGCCTGTTTGGACTAGCGGGGGCCAAAGATACGCAGTATTTT. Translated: CASSLFGLAGAKDTQYF.

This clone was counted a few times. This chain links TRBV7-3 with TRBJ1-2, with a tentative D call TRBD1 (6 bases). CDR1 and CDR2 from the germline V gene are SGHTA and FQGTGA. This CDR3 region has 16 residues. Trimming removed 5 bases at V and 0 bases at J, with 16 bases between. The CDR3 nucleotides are TGTGCCAGCAGCCTCTCCGGGACAACTCCTAACTATGGCTACACCTTC. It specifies CASSLSGTTPNYGYTF.

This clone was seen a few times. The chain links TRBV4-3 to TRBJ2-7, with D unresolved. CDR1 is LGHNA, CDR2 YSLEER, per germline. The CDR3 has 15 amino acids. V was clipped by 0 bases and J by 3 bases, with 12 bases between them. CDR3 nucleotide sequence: TGCGCCAGCAGCCAAGAATGGGTACAGAGCTACGAGCAGTACTTC. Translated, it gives CASSQEWVQSYEQYF.

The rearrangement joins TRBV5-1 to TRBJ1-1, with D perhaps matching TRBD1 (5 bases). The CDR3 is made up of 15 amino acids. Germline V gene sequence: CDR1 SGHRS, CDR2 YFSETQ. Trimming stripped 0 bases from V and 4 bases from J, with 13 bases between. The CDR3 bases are TGCGCCAGCAGCTTGGGTCCAGGGAGGAGCACTGAAGCTTTCTTT. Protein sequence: CASSLGPGRSTEAFF.

DNA of the CDR3: TGTGCCAGCAGTCCGACAGGGGGACGGAACACTGAAGCTTTCTTT. Its translation is CASSPTGGRNTEAFF. The chain couples TRBV7-2 to TRBJ1-1, with TRBD1 identical over 9 bases. Unmatched junction bases numbered 6, after V lost 6 bases and J lost 1 base. CDR1 is SGHTA, CDR2 FQGNSA, per germline. The CDR3 runs to 15 residues.

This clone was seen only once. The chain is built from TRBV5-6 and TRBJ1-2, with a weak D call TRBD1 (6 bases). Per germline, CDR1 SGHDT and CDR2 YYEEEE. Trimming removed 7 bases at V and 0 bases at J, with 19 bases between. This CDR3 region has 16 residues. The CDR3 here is CASGTLRQASNYGYTF. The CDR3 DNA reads TGTGCCAGCGGAACCTTACGACAGGCCTCTAACTATGGCTACACCTTC.

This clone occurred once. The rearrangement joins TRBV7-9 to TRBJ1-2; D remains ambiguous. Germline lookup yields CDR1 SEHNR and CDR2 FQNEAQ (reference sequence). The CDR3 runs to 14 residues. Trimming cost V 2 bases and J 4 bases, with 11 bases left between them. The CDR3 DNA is TGTGCCAGCAGCTTATCCCCAGGACCCTATGGCTACACCTTC. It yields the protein CASSLSPGPYGYTF.

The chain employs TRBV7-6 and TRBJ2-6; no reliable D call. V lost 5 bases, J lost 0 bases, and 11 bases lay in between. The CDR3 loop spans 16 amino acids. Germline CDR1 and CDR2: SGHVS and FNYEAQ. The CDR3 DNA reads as TGTGCCAGCAGCCCCGTTTACTTCTCTGGGGCCAACGTCCTGACTTTC. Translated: CASSPVYFSGANVLTF.

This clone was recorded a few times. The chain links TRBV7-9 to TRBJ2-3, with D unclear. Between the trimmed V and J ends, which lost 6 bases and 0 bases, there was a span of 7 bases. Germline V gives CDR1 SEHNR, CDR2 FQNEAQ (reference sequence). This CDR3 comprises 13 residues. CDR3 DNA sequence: TGTGCCAGCAGGCAGGAAAGCACAGATACGCAGTATTTT. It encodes CASRQESTDTQYF.